This entry features one T cell receptor (beta chain) sequence. Its cognate antigen is unknown. The sample originates from a study of T cell responses to AZD1222 COVID-19 vaccine. Profiled with immunoSEQ multiplex PCR; TCRdb holds only in-frame clones, not every one. The sample holds 150,000 to 200,000 clones, roughly 91% seen once. Regarding the study as a whole: Dominant at 160-218 and 743-854, vaccine-associated CD4 TCRs also spanned spike. Repertoires were collected only later (after the peak T cell response had occurred). Most donors were white British, females outnumbered males, and clonal diversity was possibly underestimated.

Trimming left V 0 bases short and J 5 bases short, with 14 bases between. Germline CDR1 LGHNA, CDR2 YSLEER. The CDR3 runs to 16 residues. The rearrangement joins TRBV4-3 to TRBJ2-1; D remains unclear. The TCR was taken from an adult in good health. The sequences come from peripheral blood, collected on day 0 of AZD1222 vaccination. DNA for the CDR3: TGCGCCAGCAGCCAAGATTGGGTAATGAGCCACAATGAGCAGTTCTTC. Encoded protein: CASSQDWVMSHNEQFF.